The rows below give T cell receptor beta chains drawn from one sample of a study of blood T cell repertoires in COVID-19. The method was immunoSEQ multiplex PCR; TCRdb's version includes in-frame clones alone and lacks a portion of them. Of around 200,000 clones listed, about 80% are singletons. The sample taken for sequencing was peripheral blood. All receptors come from a human donor with acute or convalescent COVID-19. The donor label of this sample is uncertain. The CDR3 runs from the conserved cysteine through the conserved F or W. A D gene is named only where the DNA matches it firmly. Some rows have no size entry. The others give once, few or many, or a class for an expanded clone.

clone_size	d_call	v_call	j_call	cdr3_aa	cdr3_nt
-	-	TRBV5-1	TRBJ2-3	CASSLVPSPSTDTQYF	TGCGCCAGCAGCTTGGTCCCTAGCCCTAGCACAGATACGCAGTATTTT
-	-	TRBV6-1	TRBJ2-1	CASRESELRSYNEQFF	TGTGCCAGCAGGGAATCTGAACTTCGTTCCTACAATGAGCAGTTCTTC
-	TRBD1	TRBV5-4	TRBJ1-1	CASSPPRTGGNTEAFF	TGTGCCAGCAGCCCGCCCCGGACAGGTGGGAACACTGAAGCTTTCTTT
-	TRBD1	TRBV10-3	TRBJ2-2	CATRDSVTGELFF	TGTGCCACCCGGGACAGCGTCACCGGGGAGCTGTTTTTT
-	-	TRBV15	TRBJ2-1	CATSERDEQFF	TGTGCCACCAGCGAGCGGGATGAGCAGTTCTTC
-	-	TRBV5-5	TRBJ2-6	CASSLSGQWEGGANVLTF	TGTGCCAGCAGCTTGTCAGGACAGTGGGAGGGAGGGGCCAACGTCCTGACTTTC
-	-	TRBV7-3	TRBJ2-7	CASSAQGSRDEQYF	TGTGCCAGCAGCGCACAGGGTAGCAGAGACGAGCAGTACTTC
-	TRBD1	TRBV2	TRBJ2-7	CASRRTGASYEQYF	TGTGCCAGCCGGAGGACAGGCGCCTCCTACGAGCAGTACTTC
-	-	TRBV19	TRBJ1-1	CASSIQGDTEAFF	TGTGCCAGTAGTATTCAAGGGGACACTGAAGCTTTCTTT
once	-	TRBV3-1/TRBV3-2	TRBJ2-5	CASSQDTTSVAQYF	TGTGCCAGCAGCCAAGATACAACTAGTGTGGCCCAGTACTTC
-	TRBD2	TRBV4-2	TRBJ2-7	CASSQDLSSGGLSFSYEQYF	TGTGCCAGCAGCCAAGATCTCTCAAGCGGGGGCCTCTCCTTCTCCTACGAGCAGTACTTC
-	-	TRBV28	TRBJ1-2	CASTGDVYGYTF	TGTGCCAGCACGGGGGATGTCTATGGCTACACCTTC
-	-	TRBV19	TRBJ2-2	CASSFRGAKNTGELFF	TGTGCCAGTAGTTTCCGGGGGGCCAAGAACACCGGGGAGCTGTTTTTT